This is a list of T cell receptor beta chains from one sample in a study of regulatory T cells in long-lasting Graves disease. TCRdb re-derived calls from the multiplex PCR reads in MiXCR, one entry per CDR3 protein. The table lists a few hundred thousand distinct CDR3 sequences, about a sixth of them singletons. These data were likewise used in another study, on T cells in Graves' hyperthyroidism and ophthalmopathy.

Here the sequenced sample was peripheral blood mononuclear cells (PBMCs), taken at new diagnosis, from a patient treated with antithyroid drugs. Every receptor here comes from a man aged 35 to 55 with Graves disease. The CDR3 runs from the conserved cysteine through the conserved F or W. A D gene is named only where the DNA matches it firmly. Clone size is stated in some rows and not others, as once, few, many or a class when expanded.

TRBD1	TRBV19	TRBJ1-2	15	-	TGTGCCAGTAGTATAACAGACAGGGGTTTATGGAGCTACACCTTC	CASSITDRGLWSYTF
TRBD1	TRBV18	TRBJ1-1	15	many	TGTGCCAGCTCACCCATGGGGACAGGGAACACTGAAGCTTTCTTT	CASSPMGTGNTEAFF
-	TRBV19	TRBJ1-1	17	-	TGTGCCAGTAGTATAGTTTTTTCAGGGATCAGAGGCACTGAAGCTTTCTTT	CASSIVFSGIRGTEAFF
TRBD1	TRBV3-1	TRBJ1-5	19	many	TGTGCCAGCAGCCCGCACCGGGACAGGCGGACGTATAGCAATCAGCCCCAGCATTTT	CASSPHRDRRTYSNQPQHF
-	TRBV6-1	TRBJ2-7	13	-	TGTGCCAGCAGCCTACAACTTGGTTACGAGCAGTACTTC	CASSLQLGYEQYF
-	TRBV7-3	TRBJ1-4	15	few	TGTGCCAGCAGCTTAAGAGGCAGACAAGGTGAAAAACTGCTTTTT	CASSLRGRQGEKLLF
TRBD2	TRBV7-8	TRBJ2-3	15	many	TGTGCCAGCAGCTCACTAGCGGGGGGCGCAGATACGCAGTATTTT	CASSSLAGGADTQYF
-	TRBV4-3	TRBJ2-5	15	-	TGCGCCAGCAGCCAAGAACCCTGGGGGGTAGAGACCCAGTACTTC	CASSQEPWGVETQYF
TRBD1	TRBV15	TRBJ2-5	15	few	TGTGCCACCAGCAGAGATGACAGGGGTTTGGAGACCCAGTACTTC	CATSRDDRGLETQYF
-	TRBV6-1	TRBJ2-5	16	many	TGTGCCAGCACCGAAGCCCGGGGGGCGATTGGGGAGACCCAGTACTTC	CASTEARGAIGETQYF
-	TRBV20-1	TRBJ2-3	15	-	TGCAGTGCTACGCAGCAACGGGGAGGCACAGATACGCAGTATTTT	CSATQQRGGTDTQYF
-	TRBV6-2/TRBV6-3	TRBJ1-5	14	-	TGTGCCAGCAGTGATGGACGGGGCAATCAGCCCCAGCATTTT	CASSDGRGNQPQHF
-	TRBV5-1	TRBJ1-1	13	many	TGCGCCAGCGGTAGTGGGTATGACACTGAAGCTTTCTTT	CASGSGYDTEAFF
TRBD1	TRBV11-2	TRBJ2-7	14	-	TGTGCCAGCAGTTGGGGGACAGGGAAGTTCGAGCAGTACTTC	CASSWGTGKFEQYF
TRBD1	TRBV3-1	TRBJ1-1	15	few	TGTGCCAGCAGCCAATCGGAGTTGGACAGGGCTGAAGCTTTCTTT	CASSQSELDRAEAFF
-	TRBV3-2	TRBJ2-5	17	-	TGTGCCAGCAGCCAAGATTCCAGCGGGGAGGCACAAGAGACCCAGTACTTC	CASSQDSSGEAQETQYF
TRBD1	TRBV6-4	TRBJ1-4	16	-	TGTGCCAGCACTCTTTCAGCTACAGGGGTGGGCGGAAAACTGTTTTTT	CASTLSATGVGGKLFF
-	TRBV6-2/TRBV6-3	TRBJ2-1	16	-	TGTGCCAGCAGTGATTTGGCGGGGAGCTCCTACAATGAGCAGTTCTTC	CASSDLAGSSYNEQFF
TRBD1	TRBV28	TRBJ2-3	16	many	TGTGCCAGCAGTCCCGTTCCGGGACAGGGGGTTCATACGCAGTATTTT	CASSPVPGQGVHTQYF
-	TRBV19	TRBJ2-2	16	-	TGTGCCAGTAGTCCCGGGACTTTATTAGACACCGGGGAGCTGTTTTTT	CASSPGTLLDTGELFF
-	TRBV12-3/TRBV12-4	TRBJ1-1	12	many	TGTGCCAGCAGTTTCGGGCCTACTGAAGCTTTCTTT	CASSFGPTEAFF
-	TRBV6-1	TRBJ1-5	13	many	TGTGCCGGCGGAAGACAGAACAATCAGCCCCAGCATTTT	CAGGRQNNQPQHF
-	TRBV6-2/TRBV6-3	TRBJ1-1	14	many	TGTGCCAGCAGTTACCGGAGGCAGGGCCAAGGGGCTTTCTTT	CASSYRRQGQGAFF
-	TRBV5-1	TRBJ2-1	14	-	TGCGCCAGCAGCGGGGGTGGTGGGGACAATGAGCAGTTCTTC	CASSGGGGDNEQFF
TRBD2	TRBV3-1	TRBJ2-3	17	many	TGTGCCAGCAGCCAGTCTAGCGGAGATTGGAGCACAGATACGCAGTATTTT	CASSQSSGDWSTDTQYF
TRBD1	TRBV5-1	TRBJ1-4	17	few	TGCGCCAGCAGCTTGACGGGGACAGCACCAACTAATGAAAAACTGTTTTTT	CASSLTGTAPTNEKLFF
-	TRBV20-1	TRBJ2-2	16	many	TGCAGTGCTAGAAACCGGAGGCAGGGAATGGGCGGGGAGCTGTTTTTT	CSARNRRQGMGGELFF
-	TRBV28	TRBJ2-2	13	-	TGTGCCAGCAGGGACACGAACACCGGGGAGCTGTTTTTT	CASRDTNTGELFF
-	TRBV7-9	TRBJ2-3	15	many	TGTGCCAGCAGCTTATTTCCCAGGGGCACAGATACGCAGTATTTT	CASSLFPRGTDTQYF
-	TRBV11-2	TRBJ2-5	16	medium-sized	TGTGCCAGCAGCTTAGATCCCCGCGGGCGTGAAGAGACCCAGTACTTC	CASSLDPRGREETQYF
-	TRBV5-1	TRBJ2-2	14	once	TGCGCCAGCAGCGACGGGGGGCCCACCGGGGAGCTGTTTTTT	CASSDGGPTGELFF
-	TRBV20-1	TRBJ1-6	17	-	TGCAGTGCCGTACCGATGGACAAACGATATATAGGCTCACCCCTCCACTTT	CSAVPMDKRYIGSPLHF
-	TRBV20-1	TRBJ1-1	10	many	TGCAGTGCTAAAGGGTTTGAAGCTTTCTTT	CSAKGFEAFF
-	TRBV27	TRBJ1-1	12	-	TGTGCCAGCAGCAATTATGCCCGGAGAGCTTTCTTT	CASSNYARRAFF
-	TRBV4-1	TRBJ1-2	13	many	TGCGCCAGCAGCCAAGAGGGCAGGGCGGGCTACACCTTC	CASSQEGRAGYTF
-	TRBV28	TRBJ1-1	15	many	TGTGCCAGCACCCCCGCCGGGGCGGGAGACACTGAAGCTTTCTTT	CASTPAGAGDTEAFF
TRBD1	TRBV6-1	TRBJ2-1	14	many	TGTGCCAGCACCATACAGGGGGCTGGGGAGACCCAGTTCTTC	CASTIQGAGETQFF
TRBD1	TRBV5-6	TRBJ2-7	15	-	TGTGCCAGCAGCTTGGTAACAGGGGGCGTCGACGAGCAGTACTTC	CASSLVTGGVDEQYF
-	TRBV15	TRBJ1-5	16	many	TGTGCCACCAGCAGAGATTACACGGATAGCAATCAGCCCCAGCATTTT	CATSRDYTDSNQPQHF
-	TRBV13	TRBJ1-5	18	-	TGTGCCAGCAACTCATCCTTTATTGGACCCTATAGCAATCAGCCCCAGCATTTT	CASNSSFIGPYSNQPQHF